This TCR beta chain is from a study of blood T cell repertoires in COVID-19. The overall study: Material from acute and convalescent COVID-19 was sourced from the United States, Italy and Spain.

In the original workflow: Amplification with reference gene primers provided the estimates of nucleated cell counts. Only in-frame clones appear in the TCRdb table, and some are missing; sequencing was by immunoSEQ multiplex PCR. From that table come the V and J calls and clone size; the DNA was used to work out D and trimming. This sample has roughly 100,000 clones, with about four fifths found just once. The CDR3 runs 13 residues. From germline, CDR1 is SQVTM and CDR2 ANQGSEA. The ends were cut back, 2 bases at V and 1 base at J, with 8 bases in the middle. Seattle researchers signed up patients amid active infection and tracked them longitudinally.

This TCR was sampled from a man of 80 years or more with COVID-19, enrolled during active disease. This chain connects TRBV29-1 to TRBJ1-2; D is ambiguous. Specimen: peripheral blood. The CDR3 DNA reads TGCAGCGTTGAAACAGTCGATAACTATGGCTACACCTTC. Amino acid sequence: CSVETVDNYGYTF.